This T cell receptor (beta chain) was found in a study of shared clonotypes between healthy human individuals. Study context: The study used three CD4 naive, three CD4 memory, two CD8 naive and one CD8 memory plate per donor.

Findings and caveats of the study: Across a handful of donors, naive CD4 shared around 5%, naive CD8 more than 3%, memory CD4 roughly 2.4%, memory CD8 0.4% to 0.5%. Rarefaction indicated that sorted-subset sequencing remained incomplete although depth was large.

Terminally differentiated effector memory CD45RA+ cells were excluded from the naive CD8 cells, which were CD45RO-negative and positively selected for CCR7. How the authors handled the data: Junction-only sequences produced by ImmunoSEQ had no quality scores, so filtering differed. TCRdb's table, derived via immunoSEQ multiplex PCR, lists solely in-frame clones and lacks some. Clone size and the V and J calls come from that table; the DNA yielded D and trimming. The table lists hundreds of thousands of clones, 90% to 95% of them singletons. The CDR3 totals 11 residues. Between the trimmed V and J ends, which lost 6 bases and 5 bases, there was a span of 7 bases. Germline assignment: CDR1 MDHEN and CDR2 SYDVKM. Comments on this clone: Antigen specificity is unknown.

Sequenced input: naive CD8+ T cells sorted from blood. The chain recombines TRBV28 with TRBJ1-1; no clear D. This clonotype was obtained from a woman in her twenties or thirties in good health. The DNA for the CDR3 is TGTGCCAGCAGGTTAATGACTGAAGCTTTCTTT. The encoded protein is CASRLMTEAFF. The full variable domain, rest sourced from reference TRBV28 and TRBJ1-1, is DVKVTQSSRYLVKRTGEKVFLECVQDMDHENMFWYRQDPGLGLRLIYFSYDVKMKEKGDIPEGYSVSREKKERFSLILESASTNQTSMYLCASRLMTEAFFGQGTRLTVV.